This T cell receptor beta chain was found in a study of T cell repertoires in ileal Crohn's disease. Overall study findings and caveats: Compared with CD4 T cells, sorted CD8 cells carried more expanded clones.

The protocol was immunoSEQ multiplex PCR, while the TCRdb copy is restricted to in-frame clones and leaves out a portion. In the table there are 15,000 or so clones, roughly 84% of which are singletons. Concerning this clone itself: What it recognizes is unknown.

Germline loops: CDR1 LGHNA, CDR2 YSLEER. The CDR3 has 17 residues. With V trimmed by 0 bases and J by 2 bases, 8 bases remained unmatched. This TCR came from an adult with Crohn's disease. V gene TRBV4-3 combines with J gene TRBJ1-2; 8 bases match TRBD1. Sequencing was done on a sample of ileal tissue. CDR3 sequence reads: CASSQEILPGGNYGYTF. For the CDR3, the DNA is TGCGCCAGCAGCCAAGAAATTTTGCCAGGGGGCAACTATGGCTACACCTTC.